This T cell receptor (beta chain) originates from a study of blood T cell repertoires in COVID-19. At the level of the study: The origin of the acute and convalescent COVID-19 samples was the United States, Italy and Spain. PBMCs, B-cell-depleted T cells, or T cells were the source of the cDNA or gDNA that made up the material.

Trimming pared 0 bases from V and 1 base from J, leaving 12 bases between. The CDR3 has 16 amino acids. Germline values: CDR1 ENHRY, CDR2 SYGVKD. Under the authors' procedure: Reference gene primer amplification gave nucleated cell count estimates. Sequenced by immunoSEQ multiplex PCR; TCRdb stores in-frame clones only, minus some. From that table come the V and J calls and clone size; the DNA was used to work out D and trimming. The table shows some 87,000 clones, with more than 80% occurring only once. Material for sequencing was peripheral blood. This receptor was obtained from a human donor in a cohort sampled during active COVID-19. The V and J genes are TRBV10-3 and TRBJ1-1, with D possibly TRBD1 on 5 matching bases. The CDR3 is CAISESGARTNTEAFF. The DNA for the CDR3 is TGTGCCATCAGTGAGTCAGGGGCCAGGACGAACACTGAAGCTTTCTTT.